Shown below are 9 T cell receptor beta chains from a single sample sequenced in a study of vaccination and CD4 T cells after COVID-19. The assay that was used to sequence DNA from cultured CD4+ T cells was the Oncomine TCR Beta short-read assay. TCRdb re-called the PCR reads through MiXCR, storing one row per CDR3 protein. The data show over 8,500 distinct CDR3 sequences, about 65% seen once. These receptors lack a known antigen. Treatment indicated: roughly ten-day PBMC culture with coronavirus spike peptide pools or control peptides (ViraFEST assay). The sample was CD4+ T cells from blood, cultured in vitro, taken before SARS-CoV-2 vaccination. The receptor source for this set is a human donor who had recovered from COVID-19.

The chain combines TRBV20-1 with TRBJ1-1; perhaps TRBD1 as D (6 bases). This CDR3 comprises 13 residues. In germline, CDR1 is DFQATT, CDR2 SNEGSKA (reference sequence). V was pared by 4 bases and J by 5 bases, with 14 bases between. The CDR3 DNA is TGCAGTGCTATAGGGGGGGCGGGGACTGAAGCTTTCTTT. Translated: CSAIGGAGTEAFF.

V is TRBV10-2 and J is TRBJ1-5, with a tentative D call TRBD1 (5 bases). V was trimmed by 6 bases and J by 0 bases, leaving 6 bases between them. Germline assignment: CDR1 WSHSY and CDR2 SAAADI. The CDR3 spans 13 residues. The CDR3 DNA follows: TGCGCCAGCAGACAGGTTAGCAATCAGCCCCAGCATTTT. This encodes CASRQVSNQPQHF.

The chain uses TRBV6-5 and TRBJ2-7; a weak D match, TRBD2 (5 bases). The CDR3 length is 15 residues. Germline V gene data show CDR1 as MNHEY and CDR2 as SVGAGI. V lost 0 bases and J 6 bases, leaving 15 bases between the germline ends. This chain's CDR3 is CASSYSWTDRSEQYF. The CDR3 region has the DNA TGTGCCAGCAGTTACTCGTGGACTGATAGATCCGAGCAGTACTTC.

This clonotype showed up just a few times. This chain uses TRBV20-1 with TRBJ2-3; TRBD2 agrees at 7 bases. The CDR3 has 16 amino acids. J gave up 1 base and V 1 base, and 8 bases lay outside the gene matches. CDR1 and CDR2 from the germline V gene are DFQATT and SNEGSKA (reference sequence). The CDR3, as DNA: TGCAGTGCTAGAGTATGGCGGGCGGGGGGCACAGATACGCAGTATTTT. Translated, it gives CSARVWRAGGTDTQYF.

The rearrangement links TRBV27 to TRBJ1-5; D ambiguous. Germline V gene data show CDR1 as MNHEY and CDR2 as SMNVEV (reference sequence). Trimming took off 8 bases at V and 3 bases at J, with 11 bases between the two ends. The CDR3 covers 13 residues. CDR3: CASAQKDNQPQHF. As DNA, the CDR3 is TGTGCCAGCGCTCAAAAGGACAATCAGCCCCAGCATTTT.

The CDR3 is CASGRDTQYF. The DNA for the CDR3 is TGTGCCAGCGGTCGGGATACGCAGTATTTT. This rearrangement joins TRBV12-3 or TRBV12-4 to TRBJ2-3; no definite D call. CDR3 length: 10 amino acids. The V end was cut by 8 bases, the J end by 6 bases, with 6 bases between.

The chain carries TRBV19 and TRBJ2-3; 8 bases map to TRBD2. This CDR3 is 17 amino acids long. Trimming removed 6 bases from V and 4 bases from J; junction bases left unmatched: 15. Germline assignment: CDR1 LNHDA and CDR2 SQIVND (reference sequence). CDR3 residues: CASRAGSGRGGADTQYF. Here the CDR3 DNA reads TGTGCCAGTAGGGCGGGGAGCGGGAGAGGCGGGGCAGATACGCAGTATTTT.

There are a few counts of this clonotype. This rearrangement joins TRBV20-1 to TRBJ1-4; D possibly corresponds to TRBD1 (5 bases). CDR3 size: 15 residues. CDR1 DFQATT and CDR2 SNEGSKA come from the germline V gene (reference sequence). The V end lost 2 bases, the J end lost 8 bases, and 18 bases lay between the germline ends. The CDR3: CSARSPTGAREKLFF. CDR3 nucleotide sequence: TGCAGTGCTAGATCCCCCACAGGCGCCCGGGAAAAACTGTTTTTT.

V usage is TRBV11-2 and J usage is TRBJ1-2; TRBD1 matches 9 bases. This CDR3 has 18 residues. Trimming at V came to 5 bases and at J to 4 bases, leaving 17 bases not matched to a gene. Per germline, CDR1 SGHAT and CDR2 FQNNGV. CDR3 DNA sequence: TGTGCCAGCAGCATTACCGGGACAGGGTATGGGAGTTCCTATGGCTACACCTTC. Amino acid sequence: CASSITGTGYGSSYGYTF.